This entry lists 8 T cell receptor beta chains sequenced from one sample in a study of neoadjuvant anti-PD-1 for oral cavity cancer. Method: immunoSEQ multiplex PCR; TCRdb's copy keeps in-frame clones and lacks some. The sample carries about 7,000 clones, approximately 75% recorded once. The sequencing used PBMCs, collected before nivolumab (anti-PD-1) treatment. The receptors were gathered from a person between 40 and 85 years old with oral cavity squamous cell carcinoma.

The CDR3 region has the DNA TGTGCCAGTAGTATCCCCCAGGGGGTTCTTTCTGGCTACACCTTC. It translates to CASSIPQGVLSGYTF. The chain employs TRBV19 and TRBJ1-2, with 7 positions matching TRBD1. Germline V gives CDR1 LNHDA, CDR2 SQIVND (reference sequence). V shed 3 bases, J shed 7 bases, and the junction held 11 bases outside the gene matches. This CDR3 has 15 amino acids.

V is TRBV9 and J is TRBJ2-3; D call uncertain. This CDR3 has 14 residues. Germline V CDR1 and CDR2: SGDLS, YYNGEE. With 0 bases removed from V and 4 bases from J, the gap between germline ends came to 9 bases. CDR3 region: CASSVEALPDTQYF. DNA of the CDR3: TGTGCCAGCAGCGTAGAGGCCCTCCCAGATACGCAGTATTTT.

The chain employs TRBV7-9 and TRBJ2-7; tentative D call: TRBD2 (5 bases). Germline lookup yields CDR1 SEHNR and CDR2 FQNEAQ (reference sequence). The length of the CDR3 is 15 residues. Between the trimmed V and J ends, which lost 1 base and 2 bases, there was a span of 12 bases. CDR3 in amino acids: CASSLGLTPAYEQYF. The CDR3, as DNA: TGTGCCAGCAGCTTAGGACTAACGCCTGCCTACGAGCAGTACTTC. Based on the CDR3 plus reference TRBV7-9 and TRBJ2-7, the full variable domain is DTGVSQNPRHKITKRGQNVTFRCDPISEHNRLYWYRQTLGQGPEFLTYFQNEAQLEKSRLLSDRFSAERPKGSFSTLEIQRTEQGDSAMYLCASSLGLTPAYEQYFGPGTRLTVT.

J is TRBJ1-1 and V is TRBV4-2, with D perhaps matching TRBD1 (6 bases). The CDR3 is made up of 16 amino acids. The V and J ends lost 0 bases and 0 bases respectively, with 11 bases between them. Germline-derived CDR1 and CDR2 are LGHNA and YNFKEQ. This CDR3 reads CASSQEPGELNTEAFF. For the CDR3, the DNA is TGTGCCAGCAGCCAAGAGCCAGGGGAGCTGAACACTGAAGCTTTCTTT.

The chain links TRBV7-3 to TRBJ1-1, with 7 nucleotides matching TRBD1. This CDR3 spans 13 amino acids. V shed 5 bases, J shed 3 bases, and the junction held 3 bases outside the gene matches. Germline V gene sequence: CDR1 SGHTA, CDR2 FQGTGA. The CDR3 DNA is TGTGCCAGCAGCGTAGACAGGGACACTGAAGCTTTCTTT. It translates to CASSVDRDTEAFF.

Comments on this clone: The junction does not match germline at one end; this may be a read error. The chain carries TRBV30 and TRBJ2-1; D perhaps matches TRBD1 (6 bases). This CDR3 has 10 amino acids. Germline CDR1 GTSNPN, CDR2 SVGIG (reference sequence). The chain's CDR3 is CAWGDKEQFF. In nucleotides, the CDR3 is TGTGCCTGGGGGGACAAGGAGCAGTTCTTC.

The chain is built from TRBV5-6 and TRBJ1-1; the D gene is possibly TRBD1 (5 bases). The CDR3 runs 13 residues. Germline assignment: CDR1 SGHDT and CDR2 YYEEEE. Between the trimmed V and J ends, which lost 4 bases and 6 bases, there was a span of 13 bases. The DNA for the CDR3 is TGTGCCAGCAGCCGAACAGGTTACGCTGAAGCTTTCTTT. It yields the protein CASSRTGYAEAFF.

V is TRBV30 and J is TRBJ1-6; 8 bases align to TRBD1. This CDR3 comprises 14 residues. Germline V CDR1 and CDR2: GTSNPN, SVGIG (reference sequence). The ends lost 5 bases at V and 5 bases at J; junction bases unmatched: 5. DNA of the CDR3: TGTGCCTGGTCAAAGGGACAGGATAATTCACCCCTCCACTTT. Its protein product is CAWSKGQDNSPLHF.